This entry concerns a single TCR beta chain. No antigen is known for it. cDNA was made by 5'RACE with 10-nucleotide random UMIs. Whenever a sequencing run was performed, it yielded over 190 million TCR-beta sequences from 15-18 subjects. MiXCR, run by TCRdb on the 5' RACE reads, gives a single entry per CDR3 protein. Of some 46,000 distinct CDR3 sequences listed, just under 4.5% are singletons. Trimming took off 2 bases at V and 9 bases at J, with 11 bases between the two ends. The CDR3 covers 13 residues. Looked up from germline, CDR1 is KGHSH and CDR2 is LQKENI. The data stem from a study of neurological immune-mediated disorders. Study-level points and caveats: HTLV-1-associated myelopathy led in TCR clonal expansion, while multiple sclerosis ranked lowest, below healthy controls.

Sequencing used PBMCs. The sequence derives from a woman aged 55-69 years with multiple sclerosis. This chain joins TRBV18 and TRBJ2-1; TRBD2 is a possible D gene (6 bases). The CDR3, as DNA: TGTGCCAGCTCACCAGGGCTAGCGAGTGAGCAGTTCTTC. Translating gives CASSPGLASEQFF.